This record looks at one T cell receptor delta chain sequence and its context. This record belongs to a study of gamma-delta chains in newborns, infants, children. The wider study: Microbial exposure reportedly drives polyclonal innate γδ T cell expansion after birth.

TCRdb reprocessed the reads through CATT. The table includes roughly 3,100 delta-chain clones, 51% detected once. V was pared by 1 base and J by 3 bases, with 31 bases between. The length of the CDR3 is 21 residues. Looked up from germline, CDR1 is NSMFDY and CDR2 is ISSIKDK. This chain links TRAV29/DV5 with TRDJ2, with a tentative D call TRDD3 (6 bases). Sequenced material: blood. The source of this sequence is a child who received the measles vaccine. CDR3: CAASTRLPGRGDPGLTAQLFF. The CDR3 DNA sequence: TGTGCAGCAAGCACACGCTTGCCAGGTAGAGGGGATCCCGGGCTGACAGCACAACTCTTCTTT.